A selection of T cell receptor beta chains follows, all from one sample in a study of early T cells in non-severe SARS-CoV-2 infection. One entry per CDR3 protein results from TCRdb running MiXCR on the 5' RACE reads. Of roughly 50,000 distinct CDR3 sequences listed, about 9.3% are singletons. The material sequenced was whole blood. Every receptor here comes from an adult who was a healthcare worker with PCR-confirmed SARS-CoV-2 infection or an uninfected control (not recorded which). Both conserved end residues are part of each CDR3. D genes are given only for firm matches. Size values are once, few and many counts, or a class for expanded clones, and some rows have none.

CDR3 protein	CDR3 DNA	V gene	J gene	clone size	D gene
CASSLGTGGSSGANVLTF	TGTGCCAGCAGCTTGGGGACAGGGGGGAGCTCTGGGGCCAACGTCCTGACTTTC	TRBV5-4	TRBJ2-6	many	TRBD1
CSARDPGGDDTEAFF	TGCAGTGCTAGAGATCCGGGGGGGGACGACACTGAAGCTTTCTTT	TRBV20-1	TRBJ1-1	-	-
CASRPPSGRTYNEQFF	TGTGCCAGCAGACCACCTAGCGGGAGAACCTACAATGAGCAGTTCTTC	TRBV6-2/TRBV6-3	TRBJ2-1	-	TRBD2
CASLAGYRDEQYF	TGTGCCAGCTTGGCGGGATATAGGGACGAGCAGTACTTC	TRBV2	TRBJ2-7	many	-
CASSSPGATGNTIYF	TGTGCCAGCAGCTCGCCGGGTGCTACTGGAAACACCATATATTTT	TRBV5-4	TRBJ1-3	many	-
CASSLGAGGETQYF	TGTGCCAGCAGCCTGGGGGCGGGAGGAGAGACCCAGTACTTC	TRBV7-2	TRBJ2-5	few	TRBD2
CASSFLQGGTEAFF	TGCGCCAGCAGCTTCCTACAGGGCGGCACTGAAGCTTTCTTT	TRBV5-1	TRBJ1-1	-	-
CSAGLGQGAGEQYF	TGCAGTGCTGGGCTGGGACAGGGGGCTGGCGAGCAGTACTTC	TRBV20-1	TRBJ2-7	-	TRBD1
CSVPSVSGELFF	TGCAGCGTCCCATCGGTTTCCGGGGAGCTGTTTTTT	TRBV29-1	TRBJ2-2	few	-
CASSWGLAGQNTEAFF	TGTGCCAGCAGCTGGGGGTTGGCAGGGCAGAACACTGAAGCTTTCTTT	TRBV11-2	TRBJ1-1	few	-
CSARARTSGRAYEQYF	TGCAGTGCTAGAGCCCGGACTAGCGGGAGGGCCTACGAGCAGTACTTC	TRBV20-1	TRBJ2-7	-	TRBD2
CASSLGATSGVGLNEQFF	TGTGCCAGCAGCTTAGGCGCGACTAGCGGGGTGGGGTTGAATGAGCAGTTCTTC	TRBV7-6	TRBJ2-1	few	TRBD2
CASTPDRGRSTGELFF	TGTGCCAGCACCCCTGACAGGGGGCGTTCGACCGGGGAGCTGTTTTTT	TRBV2	TRBJ2-2	few	TRBD1
CASSEYSGRPSYNEQFF	TGTGCCAGCAGCGAATATAGCGGGAGGCCTTCCTACAATGAGCAGTTCTTC	TRBV7-9	TRBJ2-1	many	TRBD2
CSVEKVSGTYNEQFF	TGCAGCGTCGAAAAAGTTAGCGGGACCTACAATGAGCAGTTCTTC	TRBV29-1	TRBJ2-1	many	TRBD2
CAIARGGQETQYF	TGTGCCATCGCCAGGGGGGGGCAAGAGACCCAGTACTTC	TRBV10-3	TRBJ2-5	many	-
CSALGQTTEAFF	TGCAGCGCCCTTGGACAGACAACTGAAGCTTTCTTT	TRBV29-1	TRBJ1-1	many	-
CASSSGQGNTEAFF	TGTGCCAGCAGTTCGGGACAGGGGAACACTGAAGCTTTCTTT	TRBV2	TRBJ1-1	-	TRBD1
CASSSGLAGGNEQFF	TGTGCCAGCAGCTCGGGACTAGCGGGAGGCAATGAGCAGTTCTTC	TRBV7-3	TRBJ2-1	few	TRBD2
CAISEKTGPGANVLTF	TGTGCCATCAGTGAGAAAACAGGTCCTGGGGCCAACGTCCTGACTTTC	TRBV10-3	TRBJ2-6	-	-
CATWDSPYEQYF	TGTGCCACCTGGGACTCTCCCTACGAGCAGTACTTC	TRBV10-3	TRBJ2-7	-	-
CAISGQVTATDTQYF	TGTGCCATCAGTGGTCAGGTGACGGCCACAGATACGCAGTATTTT	TRBV10-3	TRBJ2-3	few	-
CASRPGTSGSRADTQYF	TGTGCCAGCAGACCTGGGACTAGCGGGAGTAGGGCAGATACGCAGTATTTT	TRBV5-4	TRBJ2-3	many	TRBD2